This TCR beta chain came from a study of blood T cell repertoires in COVID-19. Study-level background: COVID-19 samples collected from the United States, Italy and Spain covered acute and convalescent phases.

In the original workflow: For nucleated cells, counts were estimated from reference gene primer amplification. Clones were sequenced by immunoSEQ multiplex PCR, and TCRdb holds only the in-frame ones, with some missing. Clone size and V and J calls were adopted from that table, with D and trimming inferred from the DNA. The data show about 320,000 clones, with roughly 86% seen just once and under 2% held by the top ten. CDR3 length equals 16 residues. V lost 5 bases, J lost 5 bases, and 11 bases stayed unmatched. Germline lookup yields CDR1 LGHDT and CDR2 YNNKEL (reference sequence). The chain combines TRBV3-1 (or the pseudogene TRBV3-2) with TRBJ2-4; 8 nucleotides agree with TRBD1. The sequencing sample was made of peripheral blood. This sequence was found in a woman between 45 and 60 years old with acute or convalescent COVID-19. The CDR3 region has the DNA TGTGCCAGCAGCACCCGACAGGGGACAAGCCAAAACATTCAGTACTTC. This sequence encodes CASSTRQGTSQNIQYF.